This T cell receptor (beta chain) originates from a study of shared clonotypes between healthy human individuals. Study-level information: The donor pool was made up of a couple of women and three men aged 18 to 49. Whole-study results and caveats: Researchers sampled blood only, noting tissue repertoires likely differ. Shared clonotypes across all four donors exceeded non-shared ones in generation probability.

Sorted-subset replicate PCR reactions were performed with approximately 0.2 ug DNA, corresponding to roughly 29,000 T cell genomes. Profiling relied on immunoSEQ multiplex PCR, and the TCRdb table lists in-frame clones only, not all of them. Of a few million clones listed, more than 85% were seen once; the top ten hold approximately 0.4%. To note about this clone: Its antigen is undetermined.

This receptor was identified in a man younger than 35 in good health. Some clones in this sample may be carry-over from other donors' samples. Input material: naive CD4+ T cells from PBMCs. Subset meaning: CD45RA+ positively selected.

In DNA form, the CDR3 reads TGTGCCAGCTCACGGCTATCTCTTCCCGGAGTCGGGGAGCAGTTCTTC. Translating it yields CASSRLSLPGVGEQFF. The chain joins TRBV18 to TRBJ2-1; no clear D gene. CDR3 length: 16 amino acids. Germline V gene sequence: CDR1 KGHSH, CDR2 LQKENI. V dropped 4 bases and J dropped 10 bases, with 23 bases sitting between them.